The TCR beta chain described here comes from a study of blood T cell repertoires in COVID-19. The overall study: Collection of acute and convalescent COVID-19 samples took place in the United States, Italy and Spain. PBMCs, B-cell-depleted T cells, or T cells provided the cDNA or gDNA that made up the material.

The CDR3 sequence is 16 residues long. Per germline, CDR1 SGHRS and CDR2 YFSETQ. V lost 0 bases and J lost 1, with 14 bases in between. In the original processing: Amplification of reference gene primers was used by the study to estimate nucleated cell counts. The data were produced by immunoSEQ multiplex PCR, yet TCRdb's version contains in-frame clones alone and is incomplete. D and trimming were read from the DNA, whereas the V and J calls and clone size are those reported in that table. Among 110,000 to 150,000 clones, 82% were seen once, and the ten largest hold less than 5%. This TCR came from a woman over 75 with acute or convalescent COVID-19. This chain connects TRBV5-1 to TRBJ2-7, with a weak D call TRBD1 (7 bases). The sequenced sample was peripheral blood. CDR3 in amino acids: CASSLAYAGQSYEQYF. In DNA, the CDR3 is TGCGCCAGCAGCTTGGCCTATGCGGGACAGTCCTACGAGCAGTACTTC.